This entry features one T cell receptor beta chain sequence. Its antigen is unidentified. CDR3 size: 14 residues. Germline lookup yields CDR1 ENHRY and CDR2 SYGVKD. V shed 6 bases and J shed 8 bases, with 19 bases lying between them. This sample is drawn from a study of CD8+ T cells in alopecia areata. Study-wide context: Patients received oral tofacitinib, 5 to 10 mg twice daily, for moderate-to-severe alopecia areata. Study results and caveats: Persistence of many expanded lesional clones was seen in scalp and blood during tofacitinib. Among the top 100, expanded CD8+ clones were significantly decreased by tofacitinib, as was scalp clonality.

RNA was extracted and reverse transcribed into cDNA as the sequencing template. Here immunoSEQ multiplex PCR was the method, and the copy in TCRdb shows in-frame clones only, minus some. Of over 200,000 clones in the sample, 64% were seen once. Specified treatment: oral pan-JAK inhibitor, 5-10 mg twice daily. This sequence joins TRBV10-3 and TRBJ1-2; perhaps TRBD1 as D (5 bases). This TCR was sampled from a human donor with alopecia areata. Sample: CD4+ T cells sorted from blood, taken at week 4, from a patient treated with tofacitinib. CDR3 protein: CAIRSGLQNVGYTF. As DNA, the CDR3 is TGTGCCATCAGGTCGGGACTCCAAAACGTGGGCTACACCTTC.